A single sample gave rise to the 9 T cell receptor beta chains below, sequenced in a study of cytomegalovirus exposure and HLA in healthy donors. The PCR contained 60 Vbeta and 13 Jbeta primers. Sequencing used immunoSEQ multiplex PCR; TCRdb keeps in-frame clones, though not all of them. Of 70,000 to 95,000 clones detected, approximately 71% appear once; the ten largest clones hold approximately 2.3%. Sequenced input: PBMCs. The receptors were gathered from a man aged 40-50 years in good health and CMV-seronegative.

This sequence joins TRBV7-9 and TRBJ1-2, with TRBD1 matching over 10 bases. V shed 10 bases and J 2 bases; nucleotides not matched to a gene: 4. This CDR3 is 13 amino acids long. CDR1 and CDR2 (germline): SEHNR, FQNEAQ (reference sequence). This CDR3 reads CATGTGDNYGYTF. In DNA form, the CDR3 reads TGTGCCACCGGGACAGGGGACAACTATGGCTACACCTTC.

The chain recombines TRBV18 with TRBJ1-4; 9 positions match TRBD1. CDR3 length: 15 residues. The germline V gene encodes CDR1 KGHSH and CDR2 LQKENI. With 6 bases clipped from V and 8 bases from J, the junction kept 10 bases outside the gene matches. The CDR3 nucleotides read TGTGCCAGCTCGCCAGGAGGGACAGGGCAAGAAAAACTGTTTTTT. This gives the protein CASSPGGTGQEKLFF.

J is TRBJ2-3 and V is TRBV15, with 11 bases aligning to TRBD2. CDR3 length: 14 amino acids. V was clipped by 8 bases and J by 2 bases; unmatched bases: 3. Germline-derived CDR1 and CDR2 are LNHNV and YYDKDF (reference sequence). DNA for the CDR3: TGTGCCACCTCTAGCGGGGGGTACACAGATACGCAGTATTTT. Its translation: CATSSGGYTDTQYF.

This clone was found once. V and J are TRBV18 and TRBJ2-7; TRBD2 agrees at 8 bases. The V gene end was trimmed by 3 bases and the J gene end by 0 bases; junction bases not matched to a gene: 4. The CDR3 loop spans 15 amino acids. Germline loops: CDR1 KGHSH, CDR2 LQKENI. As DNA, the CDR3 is TGTGCCAGCTCACCCGGGGGGGCTCTCTCCTACGAGCAGTACTTC. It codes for CASSPGGALSYEQYF. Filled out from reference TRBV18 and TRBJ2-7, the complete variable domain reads NAGVMQNPRHLVRRRGQEARLRCSPMKGHSHVYWYRQLPEEGLKFMVYLQKENIIDESGMPKERFSAEFPKEGPSILRIQQVVRGDSAAYFCASSPGGALSYEQYFGPGTRLTVT.

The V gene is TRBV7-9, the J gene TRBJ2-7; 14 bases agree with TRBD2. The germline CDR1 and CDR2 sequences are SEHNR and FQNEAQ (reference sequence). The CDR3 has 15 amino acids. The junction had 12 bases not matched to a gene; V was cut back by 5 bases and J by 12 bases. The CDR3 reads CASSPAGLAGVLGYF. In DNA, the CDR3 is TGTGCCAGCAGCCCTGCGGGACTAGCGGGGGTTTTGGGGTACTTC.

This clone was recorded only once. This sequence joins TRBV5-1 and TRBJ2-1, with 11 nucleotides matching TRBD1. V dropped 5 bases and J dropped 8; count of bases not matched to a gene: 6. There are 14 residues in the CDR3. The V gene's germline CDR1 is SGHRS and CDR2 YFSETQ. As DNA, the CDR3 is TGCGCCAGCAGTCGGGGACAGGGGGTCGATGAGCAGTTCTTC. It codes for CASSRGQGVDEQFF.

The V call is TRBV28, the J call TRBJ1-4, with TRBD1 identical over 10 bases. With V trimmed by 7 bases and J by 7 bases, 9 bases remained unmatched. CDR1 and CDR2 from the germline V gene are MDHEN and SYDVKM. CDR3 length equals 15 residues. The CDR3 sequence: CASTKDRGQSEKLFF. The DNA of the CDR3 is TGTGCCAGCACCAAAGACAGGGGGCAGTCTGAAAAACTGTTTTTT.

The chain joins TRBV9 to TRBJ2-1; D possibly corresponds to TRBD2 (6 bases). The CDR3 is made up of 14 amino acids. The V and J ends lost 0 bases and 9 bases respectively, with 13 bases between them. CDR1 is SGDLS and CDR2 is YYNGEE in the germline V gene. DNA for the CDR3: TGTGCCAGCAGCGTAGCGGGAGTCGACTTTGAGCAGTTCTTC. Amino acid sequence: CASSVAGVDFEQFF.

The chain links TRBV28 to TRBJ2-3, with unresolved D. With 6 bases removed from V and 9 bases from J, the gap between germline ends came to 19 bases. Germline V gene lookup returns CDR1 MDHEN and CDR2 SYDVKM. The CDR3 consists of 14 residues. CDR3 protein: CASSWARPDRTQYF. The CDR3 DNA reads TGTGCCAGCAGCTGGGCCAGGCCGGATCGGACGCAGTATTTT.